The 32 T cell receptor beta chains below come from one sample, sequenced in a study of response to subunit inactivated influenza vaccine. TCRdb redid the calling of the RT-PCR reads with MiXCR, one entry per CDR3 protein. The table has 610,000 or so distinct CDR3 sequences, approximately 15% seen once; the top ten hold roughly 10%. This specimen consisted of PBMCs from blood, obtained approximately 12 days after vaccination. Every receptor here comes from a man aged 45-65 years who received an inactivated influenza vaccine.

This clonotype has more than one count but fewer than ten. The chain has TRBV12-3 or TRBV12-4 and TRBJ2-7, with D tentatively TRBD1 or TRBD2 (5 bases each). CDR3 size: 16 residues. The V gene lost 2 bases and the J gene lost 0 bases, with 14 bases spanning the gap. The CDR3 loop reads CASSLKGLGTSYEQYF. The CDR3 region has the DNA TGTGCCAGCAGTTTAAAGGGATTGGGGACCTCCTACGAGCAGTACTTC.

V and J are TRBV20-1 and TRBJ2-3; the D call may be TRBD1 or TRBD2 (5 bases each). This CDR3 comprises 15 residues. V was shortened by 0 bases and J by 5 bases, with 15 bases between the two germline ends. From germline, CDR1 is DFQATT and CDR2 SNEGSKA (reference sequence). Written as DNA, the CDR3 is TGCAGTGCTAGAGATGGGGCCGGGATCGGAGATACGCAGTATTTT. Protein sequence: CSARDGAGIGDTQYF.

This clonotype was observed a handful of times. The chain recombines TRBV11-2 with TRBJ1-1; 9 bases are shared with TRBD1. This CDR3 is built from 16 residues. CDR1 is SGHAT and CDR2 is FQNNGV in the germline V gene. Germline trimming cut 5 bases from V and 4 bases from J; bases unmatched to any gene: 11. The CDR3 sequence: CASSPPGQGVLTEAFF. The CDR3, as DNA: TGTGCCAGCAGCCCCCCGGGACAGGGCGTTCTCACTGAAGCTTTCTTT.

This clonotype has more than one count but fewer than ten. This chain uses TRBV4-3 with TRBJ2-7, with D perhaps TRBD2 (6 bases). Per the germline V gene, CDR1 is LGHNA and CDR2 is YSLEER. The CDR3 contains 16 residues. V gave up 4 bases and J gave up 0 bases, with 16 bases separating them. CDR3 sequence reads: CASSRSWRAVSYEQYF. In DNA, the CDR3 is TGCGCCAGCAGCCGAAGCTGGAGGGCAGTCTCCTACGAGCAGTACTTC.

The chain's CDR3 is CASSEGVQDRGRLPLHF. As DNA, the CDR3 is TGTGCCAGCAGTGAAGGAGTACAAGACAGGGGGCGACTACCCCTCCACTTT. The chain has TRBV2 and TRBJ1-6; 10 nucleotides agree with TRBD1. The CDR3 sequence is 17 residues long. The V segment lost 1 base and the J segment 12 bases; nucleotides outside the gene matches: 12. Germline V lookup: CDR1 SNHLY, CDR2 FYNNEI.

This clonotype was recorded a few times. The rearrangement links TRBV28 to TRBJ2-7; TRBD1 might be the D (5 bases). This CDR3 comprises 13 residues. In germline, CDR1 is MDHEN, CDR2 SYDVKM. V was trimmed by 3 bases and J by 6 bases, leaving 12 bases between them. The CDR3 nucleotides are TGTGCCAGCAGTTTGTTCAGGGTCGGCGAGCAGTACTTC. Amino acids: CASSLFRVGEQYF.

In its sample, this clonotype was seen a few times. This chain joins TRBV6-5 and TRBJ1-6, with D possibly being TRBD1 (5 bases). The V end lost 2 bases, the J end lost 9 bases, and 14 bases lay between the germline ends. CDR1 and CDR2 (germline): MNHEY, SVGAGI. The CDR3 is 15 amino acids. The CDR3 reads CASSYGQGLGSPLHF. DNA of the CDR3: TGTGCCAGCAGTTACGGGCAGGGCCTGGGTTCACCCCTCCACTTT.

The chain joins TRBV4-2 to TRBJ2-7, with 10 positions matching TRBD1. Germline CDR1 LGHNA, CDR2 YNFKEQ. The J segment lost 3 bases and the V segment lost 0 bases, leaving 5 bases of the junction unmatched. The CDR3 totals 16 residues. This CDR3 is CASSQDVGDRGYEQYF. The CDR3 coding sequence is TGTGCCAGCAGCCAAGATGTGGGGGACAGGGGCTACGAGCAGTACTTC.

The V and J genes are TRBV7-2 and TRBJ2-1; D not certain. V was pared by 3 bases and J by 8 bases, with 8 bases between. Germline CDR1 and CDR2: SGHTA and FQGNSA. This CDR3 contains 12 residues. In DNA form, the CDR3 reads TGTGCCAGCAGCTTTTCTCCCCATGAGCAGTTCTTC. The encoded protein is CASSFSPHEQFF. Complete variable domain (other parts from reference TRBV7-2 and TRBJ2-1): GAGVSQSPSNKVTEKGKDVELRCDPISGHTALYWYRQSLGQGLEFLIYFQGNSAPDKSGLPSDRFSAERTGGSVSTLTIQRTQQEDSAVYLCASSFSPHEQFFGPGTRLTVL.

This clonotype was seen more than once but under ten times. The chain carries TRBV4-2 and TRBJ2-1, with D tentatively TRBD1 (5 bases). Germline CDR1 reads LGHNA; CDR2 reads YNFKEQ. The CDR3 length is 16 residues. Trimming pared 0 bases from V and 9 bases from J, leaving 18 bases between. The CDR3 coding sequence is TGTGCCAGCAGCCAAGACAGGGCGGTGGGGCAGATTGAGCAGTTCTTC. Amino acids: CASSQDRAVGQIEQFF.

In its sample, this clonotype was seen a few times. This chain links TRBV19 with TRBJ2-1; unclear D gene. The CDR3 contains 13 residues. V lost 1 base and J lost 10, with 11 bases in between. Germline V gives CDR1 LNHDA, CDR2 SQIVND (reference sequence). The CDR3, as DNA: TGTGCCAGTAGTATAGGACGAGCGTCAGAGCAGTTCTTC. Protein product: CASSIGRASEQFF.

In its sample, this clonotype was seen many times. V gene TRBV18 combines with J gene TRBJ2-7; D gene uncertain. Trimming took 5 bases from V and 5 from J, leaving 16 bases between them. This CDR3 has 14 amino acids. CDR1 and CDR2 (germline): KGHSH, LQKENI. This CDR3 is CASSSPIERHEQYF. The CDR3 nucleotides read TGTGCCAGCTCATCCCCTATTGAGAGGCACGAGCAGTACTTC.

V is TRBV27 and J is TRBJ1-5, with D tentatively TRBD1 (5 bases). V was trimmed by 6 bases and J by 2 bases, leaving 11 bases between them. This CDR3 spans 14 amino acids. Germline CDR1 reads MNHEY; CDR2 reads SMNVEV (reference sequence). This CDR3 reads CASRGLGGNQPQHF. The CDR3 DNA follows: TGTGCCAGCAGGGGGCTTGGGGGCAATCAGCCCCAGCATTTT.

About this clonotype: The junction and the germline gene differ at one end; a read error may be behind it. The rearrangement uses TRBV4-2 and TRBJ2-1; D unresolved. The CDR3 runs to 12 residues. Germline CDR1 reads LGHNA; CDR2 reads YNFKEQ. As DNA, the CDR3 is TGTGCCAGCAGCCAAAAAGGTTACCCGTCGGTCTTC. Amino acid sequence: CASSQKGYPSVF.

This clonotype was detected only a few times. The CDR3 DNA sequence: TGCGCCAGCAGCTTGCGGAGCTCTGGGGCCAACGTCCTGACTTTC. This gives the protein CASSLRSSGANVLTF. This rearrangement joins TRBV5-1 to TRBJ2-6; no clear D gene. The germline CDR1 and CDR2 sequences are SGHRS and YFSETQ. The CDR3 is 15 residues long. V was shortened by 1 base and J by 0 bases, with 5 bases between the two germline ends.

A few counts support this clonotype. The rearrangement uses TRBV18 and TRBJ2-7; TRBD2 aligns across 7 bases. Germline V gives CDR1 KGHSH, CDR2 LQKENI. V trimming: 2 bases; J trimming: 6 bases; junction bases outside the gene matches: 13. The CDR3 has 16 amino acids. The CDR3: CASSPIWDPPGGEQYF. For the CDR3, the DNA is TGTGCCAGCTCACCAATCTGGGACCCACCGGGGGGCGAGCAGTACTTC.

This chain uses TRBV30 with TRBJ1-5; D is unresolved. The germline V gene encodes CDR1 GTSNPN and CDR2 SVGIG (reference sequence). This CDR3 region has 13 residues. V was clipped by 2 bases and J by 4 bases, with 9 bases between them. The CDR3 DNA is TGTGCCTGGAGTACGGAATCTAATCAGCCCCAGCATTTT. Protein product: CAWSTESNQPQHF. Filled out from reference TRBV30 and TRBJ1-5, the complete variable domain reads SQTIHQWPATLVQPVGSPLSLECTVEGTSNPNLYWYRQAAGRGLQLLFYSVGIGQISSEVPQNLSASRPQDRQFILSSKKLLLSDSGFYLCAWSTESNQPQHFGDGTRLSIL.

This sequence joins TRBV12-3 or TRBV12-4 and TRBJ2-2; 8 bases are shared with TRBD1. J lost 2 bases, V lost 6 bases, and 5 bases had no gene match. This CDR3 spans 15 amino acids. This CDR3 is CASSKDRVNTGELFF. CDR3 nucleotides: TGTGCCAGCAGCAAGGACAGGGTTAACACCGGGGAGCTGTTTTTT.

This clonotype was detected a few times. J is TRBJ2-1 and V is TRBV7-2; 7 nucleotides align to TRBD1. This CDR3 spans 13 amino acids. The J segment lost 7 bases and the V segment lost 3 bases, leaving 3 bases of the junction unmatched. The germline gives CDR1 SGHTA, CDR2 FQGNSA. Here the CDR3 reads CASSFNRGNEQFF. As DNA, the CDR3 is TGTGCCAGCAGCTTCAACAGGGGAAATGAGCAGTTCTTC.

The chain carries TRBV5-1 and TRBJ2-5; a weak D match, TRBD1 (7 bases). V gave up 4 bases and J gave up 5 bases, with 21 bases separating them. The V gene's germline CDR1 is SGHRS and CDR2 YFSETQ. This CDR3 is 16 amino acids long. In DNA form, the CDR3 reads TGCGCCAGCAGCAATGGGGGGAAGGGGGCGACGGAGACCCAGTACTTC. Amino acids: CASSNGGKGATETQYF.

The genes are TRBV12-3 or TRBV12-4 and TRBJ2-2, with 7 bases identical to TRBD1. CDR3 length: 14 residues. V lost 6 bases to trimming and J lost 6 bases; unmatched junction nucleotides: 7. The CDR3 coding sequence is TGTGCCAGCAGCTATCCCGACAGGGCCGGGGAGCTGTTTTTT. This sequence encodes CASSYPDRAGELFF.

The V call is TRBV20-1, the J call TRBJ2-7; no firm D call. Germline assignment: CDR1 DFQATT and CDR2 SNEGSKA (reference sequence). V lost 5 bases and J 4 bases, leaving 12 bases between the germline ends. The CDR3 is made up of 12 amino acids. In DNA, the CDR3 is TGCAGTGCTCTAAGGACGGAGTACGAGCAGTACTTC. Translating it yields CSALRTEYEQYF.

The chain joins TRBV20-1 to TRBJ2-3; maybe TRBD2 (5 bases). Germline lookup yields CDR1 DFQATT and CDR2 SNEGSKA (reference sequence). CDR3 length: 16 residues. The V and J ends lost 1 base and 5 bases respectively, with 19 bases between them. The CDR3 sequence: CSARGRSGKLLDTQYF. The DNA of the CDR3 is TGCAGTGCTAGAGGGCGGTCGGGAAAGCTTCTAGATACGCAGTATTTT.

The chain links TRBV28 to TRBJ2-1, with 9 bases identical to TRBD1. The trim removed 5 bases at V and 5 bases at J, leaving 7 bases unmatched. CDR1 and CDR2 from the germline V gene are MDHEN and SYDVKM. The CDR3 extends over 15 amino acids. As DNA, the CDR3 is TGTGCCAGCAGTCCCTGGACAGGGGCTAACAATGAGCAGTTCTTC. This encodes CASSPWTGANNEQFF.

This clonotype came up a few times. The chain employs TRBV19 and TRBJ2-1, with D uncertain. Germline values: CDR1 LNHDA, CDR2 SQIVND (reference sequence). The CDR3 sequence is 12 residues long. The V end lost 4 bases, the J end lost 3 bases, and 4 bases lay between the germline ends. CDR3 amino acids: CASSNYYNEQFF. CDR3 coding DNA: TGTGCCAGTAGTAACTACTACAATGAGCAGTTCTTC.

The J gene is TRBJ2-2, the V gene TRBV5-1, with TRBD2 identical over 9 bases. Germline V CDR1 and CDR2: SGHRS, YFSETQ. The CDR3 consists of 16 residues. Trimming at V came to 5 bases and at J to 1 base, leaving 6 bases not matched to a gene. This chain's CDR3 is CASRTAGGVNTGELFF. CDR3 nucleotide sequence: TGCGCCAGCAGGACCGCGGGAGGGGTGAACACCGGGGAGCTGTTTTTT.

The chain carries TRBV6-5 and TRBJ1-4; 7 positions agree with TRBD1. The CDR3 is made up of 15 amino acids. Per the germline V gene, CDR1 is MNHEY and CDR2 is SVGAGI. The J segment lost 8 bases and the V segment lost 2 bases, leaving 8 bases of the junction unmatched. The CDR3 loop reads CASSYGGGSGEKLFF. The CDR3 DNA reads TGTGCCAGCAGTTACGGAGGGGGCAGCGGGGAAAAACTGTTTTTT.

The rearrangement uses TRBV18 and TRBJ2-7; D is uncertain. The CDR3 extends over 14 amino acids. V lost 0 bases to trimming and J lost 2 bases, with 8 bases between them. CDR1 KGHSH and CDR2 LQKENI come from the germline V gene. CDR3 coding DNA: TGTGCCAGCTCACCACCGGGTAATCCCTACGAGCAGTACTTC. Translation gives CASSPPGNPYEQYF.

The chain combines TRBV20-1 with TRBJ1-5; 9 nucleotides align to TRBD1. There are 15 residues in the CDR3. In germline, CDR1 is DFQATT, CDR2 SNEGSKA (reference sequence). Trimming cost V 3 bases and J 7 bases; bases outside gene matches: 10. The CDR3: CSASVGQGIGQPQHF. CDR3 coding DNA: TGCAGTGCTAGTGTTGGACAGGGGATAGGCCAGCCCCAGCATTTT.

The V gene is TRBV7-9, the J gene TRBJ2-2; the D is unclear. The CDR3 extends over 14 amino acids. The germline V gene encodes CDR1 SEHNR and CDR2 FQNEAQ (reference sequence). With 5 bases removed from V and 4 bases from J, the gap between germline ends came to 11 bases. The CDR3 loop reads CASSAPKFTGELFF. The CDR3 nucleotides are TGTGCCAGCAGCGCACCTAAGTTCACCGGGGAGCTGTTTTTT. The full variable domain, completed using reference TRBV7-9 and TRBJ2-2, is DTGVSQNPRHKITKRGQNVTFRCDPISEHNRLYWYRQTLGQGPEFLTYFQNEAQLEKSRLLSDRFSAERPKGSFSTLEIQRTEQGDSAMYLCASSAPKFTGELFFGEGSRLTVL.

The chain joins TRBV19 to TRBJ2-2, with D hard to call. Germline-derived CDR1 and CDR2 are LNHDA and SQIVND (reference sequence). Trimming shortened V by 3 bases and J by 4 bases, and 9 bases separated the two germline ends. The CDR3 runs to 14 residues. DNA for the CDR3: TGTGCCAGTAGTATGTACGTGGGCACCGGGGAGCTGTTTTTT. Translated, it gives CASSMYVGTGELFF.

This clonotype showed up just a few times. The gene calls are TRBV5-1 and TRBJ1-4; D remains unclear. Germline V CDR1 and CDR2: SGHRS, YFSETQ. The CDR3 loop spans 15 amino acids. V was cut by 0 bases and J by 0 bases, with 6 bases left in between. The chain's CDR3 is CASSLGSATNEKLFF. CDR3 DNA: TGCGCCAGCAGCTTGGGCAGTGCAACTAATGAAAAACTGTTTTTT.